Following are 25 T cell receptor beta chains from one sample sequenced in a study of CD8 T cells in ankylosing spondylitis. Each CDR3 protein is one row after TCRdb ran MiXCR on the 5' RACE reads. The repertoire holds 250,000 to 300,000 distinct CDR3 sequences, with around 20% as singletons. The sample consisted of blood, either unsorted or a sorted T cell fraction (not recorded which). The receptors stem from a male donor with ankylosing spondylitis or in good health (not recorded which).

The chain links TRBV20-1 to TRBJ2-3, with a weak D call TRBD1 (5 bases). Trimming left V 1 base short and J 3 bases short, with 11 bases between. CDR1 DFQATT and CDR2 SNEGSKA come from the germline V gene (reference sequence). The CDR3 runs 14 residues. CDR3 amino acids: CSARVGAQTDTQYF. The DNA of the CDR3 is TGCAGTGCTAGAGTTGGGGCGCAAACAGATACGCAGTATTTT.

This chain uses TRBV20-1 with TRBJ2-5, with a tentative D call TRBD2 (6 bases). The CDR3 runs to 17 residues. Germline values: CDR1 DFQATT, CDR2 SNEGSKA (reference sequence). With 3 bases removed from V and 5 bases from J, the gap between germline ends came to 25 bases. CDR3 nucleotide sequence: TGCAGTGCTAGTACACCGTGGGCGGGGCCCAGCGTGGAGACCCAGTACTTC. It translates to CSASTPWAGPSVETQYF.

This CDR3 reads CASSFDFRANEKLFF. The DNA for the CDR3 is TGTGCCAGCAGTTTTGACTTCCGGGCGAATGAAAAACTGTTTTTT. The rearrangement links TRBV12-3 or TRBV12-4 to TRBJ1-4; D is unclear. This CDR3 region has 15 residues. V was shortened by 3 bases and J by 5 bases, with 13 bases between the two germline ends.

This clonotype has a handful of counts. V is TRBV10-3 and J is TRBJ2-3; D is uncertain. The CDR3 totals 15 residues. The germline gives CDR1 ENHRY, CDR2 SYGVKD. V was trimmed by 7 bases and J by 1 base, leaving 15 bases between them. CDR3 in DNA: TGTGCCATCACCGCCCTTGGCGCCGGCACAGATACGCAGTATTTT. Residues: CAITALGAGTDTQYF.

CDR3 sequence reads: CASSDHLSRGDYEQYV. In DNA, the CDR3 is TGTGCCAGCAGTGACCATCTGTCGCGGGGCGACTACGAGCAGTACGTC. This chain uses TRBV2 with TRBJ2-7; possible D gene TRBD2, 6 bases. Germline CDR1 and CDR2: SNHLY and FYNNEI. The CDR3 extends over 16 amino acids. V was cut by 3 bases and J by 3 bases, with 18 bases left in between.

The chain carries TRBV6-2 or TRBV6-3 and TRBJ2-2; a weak D match, TRBD2 (5 bases). Germline V CDR1 and CDR2: MNHEY, SVGEGT. With 6 bases removed from V and 5 bases from J, the gap between germline ends came to 10 bases. The CDR3 contains 13 residues. The CDR3 protein is CASRIAITGELFF. Written as DNA, the CDR3 is TGTGCCAGCAGGATAGCGATAACCGGGGAGCTGTTTTTT.

The chain couples TRBV5-1 to TRBJ2-5; D gene unclear. Germline V gene data show CDR1 as SGHRS and CDR2 as YFSETQ. The V and J ends lost 4 bases and 5 bases respectively, with 12 bases between them. The CDR3 spans 13 residues. CDR3 protein: CASSPKPVETQYF. The CDR3 bases are TGCGCCAGCAGCCCTAAACCCGTGGAGACCCAGTACTTC.

The chain has TRBV20-1 and TRBJ1-2; D may be TRBD1 (6 bases). Trimming removed 1 base from V and 7 bases from J, with 22 bases in between. Per the germline V gene, CDR1 is DFQATT and CDR2 is SNEGSKA (reference sequence). This CDR3 is built from 16 residues. This CDR3 is CSARAITGSNEGGYTF. DNA for the CDR3: TGCAGTGCTAGAGCGATCACAGGGTCCAATGAGGGTGGCTACACCTTC.

This rearrangement joins TRBV6-1 to TRBJ2-1; TRBD2 agrees at 10 bases. Germline V gives CDR1 MNHNS, CDR2 SASEGT. V lost 6 bases to trimming and J lost 9 bases; unmatched junction nucleotides: 17. The CDR3 runs to 17 residues. In DNA, the CDR3 is TGTGCCAGCAGCCGAAAAGGACTAGCGGAGGGGCTGGGTGAGCAGTTCTTC. Protein product: CASSRKGLAEGLGEQFF.

This clonotype was observed a handful of times. V and J are TRBV5-1 and TRBJ2-2; 10 bases line up with TRBD1. V shed 4 bases, J shed 4 bases, and the junction held 7 bases outside the gene matches. Germline V gene data show CDR1 as SGHRS and CDR2 as YFSETQ. This CDR3 contains 16 residues. The CDR3 region has the DNA TGCGCCAGCAGCCGCGACCGGACAGGGGGCACCGGGGAGCTGTTTTTT. Translating it yields CASSRDRTGGTGELFF.

A single count supports this clonotype. This sequence joins TRBV20-1 and TRBJ2-7, with 8 bases that match TRBD2. Germline assignment: CDR1 DFQATT and CDR2 SNEGSKA (reference sequence). This CDR3 is 11 amino acids long. J gave up 7 bases and V 3 bases, and 2 bases lay outside the gene matches. Here the CDR3 reads CSASVAGEQYV. The CDR3, as DNA: TGCAGTGCTAGTGTAGCGGGGGAGCAGTACGTC.

The chain couples TRBV20-1 to TRBJ2-7, with D unclear. This CDR3 has 12 residues. From germline, CDR1 is DFQATT and CDR2 SNEGSKA (reference sequence). V gave up 2 bases and J gave up 3 bases, with 8 bases separating them. CDR3 in DNA: TGCAGTGCTAGATCAGAACTCTACGAGCAGTACGTC. This translates into CSARSELYEQYV.

This clonotype was seen a few times. This chain uses TRBV7-3 with TRBJ2-3, with no clear D. V dropped 4 bases and J dropped 2 bases, with 10 bases sitting between them. The germline CDR1 and CDR2 sequences are SGHTA and FQGTGA. This CDR3 comprises 14 residues. The CDR3 reads CASSSAPITDTQYF. CDR3 DNA sequence: TGTGCCAGCAGCTCCGCGCCTATCACAGATACGCAGTATTTT.

The J gene is TRBJ2-7, the V gene TRBV27, with D perhaps assigned TRBD1 or TRBD2 (5 bases each). Trimming shortened V by 8 bases and J by 6 bases, and 20 bases separated the two germline ends. The CDR3 runs 14 residues. Germline CDR1 MNHEY, CDR2 SMNVEV (reference sequence). The DNA of the CDR3 is TGTGCCAGCCCCGGGGCGCCTGGCCCTCCCGAGCAGTACGTC. Translating gives CASPGAPGPPEQYV.

The chain uses TRBV12-3 or TRBV12-4 and TRBJ2-2; 7 bases align to TRBD2. The CDR3 spans 15 residues. The V segment lost 6 bases and the J segment 4 bases; nucleotides outside the gene matches: 8. CDR3 region: CASRRGGSSTGELFF. Written as DNA, the CDR3 is TGTGCCAGCAGGCGTGGCGGGAGCTCCACCGGGGAGCTGTTTTTT.

This clonotype was recorded a few times. The V and J genes are TRBV12-3 or TRBV12-4 and TRBJ2-3; D possibly matches TRBD1 or TRBD2 (6 bases each). Trimming stripped 4 bases from V and 4 bases from J, with 12 bases between. This CDR3 contains 14 residues. For the CDR3, the DNA is TGTGCCAGCAGTTCTCCCGGGGGCCCAGATACGCAGTATTTT. Translating gives CASSSPGGPDTQYF.

The CDR3 region is CSAREATRGEQFF. CDR3 nucleotides: TGCAGTGCTAGAGAGGCCACAAGGGGTGAGCAGTTCTTC. This chain connects TRBV20-1 to TRBJ2-1; D possibly corresponds to TRBD1 (5 bases). Germline CDR1 reads DFQATT; CDR2 reads SNEGSKA (reference sequence). V gave up 0 bases and J gave up 9 bases, with 12 bases separating them. CDR3 length: 13 amino acids.

This clonotype has only a few counts. V usage is TRBV10-3 and J usage is TRBJ1-1; D is unclear. The V gene lost 3 bases and the J gene lost 0 bases, with 11 bases spanning the gap. The CDR3 extends over 15 amino acids. The V gene's germline CDR1 is ENHRY and CDR2 SYGVKD. The CDR3 DNA follows: TGTGCCATCAGTGATCAAGGACTTTTGAACACTGAAGCTTTCTTT. Protein: CAISDQGLLNTEAFF.

This clonotype came up many times. The V gene is TRBV12-3 or TRBV12-4, the J gene TRBJ1-4, with TRBD1 identical over 9 bases. V shed 6 bases, J shed 7 bases, and the junction held 6 bases outside the gene matches. CDR3 length: 14 residues. The CDR3 coding sequence is TGTGCCAGCAGCCGACAGGGGGTGGGTGAAAAACTGTTTTTT. Protein sequence: CASSRQGVGEKLFF.

A few counts support this clonotype. The chain has TRBV27 and TRBJ2-3; D not certain. CDR1 and CDR2 from the germline V gene are MNHEY and SMNVEV (reference sequence). The CDR3 contains 16 residues. V lost 7 bases and J lost 1, with 18 bases in between. The CDR3 DNA reads as TGTGCCAGCACCCCTTCTCGGCACTGGGGCACAGATACGCAGTATTTT. Translation gives CASTPSRHWGTDTQYF.

This sequence joins TRBV12-3 or TRBV12-4 and TRBJ2-2, with a weak D call TRBD2 (5 bases). The CDR3 is made up of 15 amino acids. The V end was cut by 5 bases, the J end by 5 bases, with 15 bases between. The CDR3, as DNA: TGTGCCAGCAGTCGTCGAGGGATAGATACCGGGGAGCTGTTTTTT. Its protein is CASSRRGIDTGELFF.

The sample holds many counts of this clonotype. This CDR3 is CASSVAGGTDTQYF. As DNA, the CDR3 is TGTGCCAGCAGTGTTGCGGGGGGCACAGATACGCAGTATTTT. V and J are TRBV12-3 or TRBV12-4 and TRBJ2-3; TRBD2 matches 7 bases. After removal of 5 bases from V and 1 base from J, the junction contained 3 bases not matched to a gene. CDR3 length: 14 amino acids.

This clonotype was detected only a few times. The CDR3 DNA follows: TGTGCCAGCAGCTTAAATTCGCAGGTCAATTCACCCCTCCACTTT. This encodes CASSLNSQVNSPLHF. The V and J genes are TRBV7-6 and TRBJ1-6; D unresolved. The germline gives CDR1 SGHVS, CDR2 FNYEAQ. The CDR3 has 15 amino acids. Trimming cost V 2 bases and J 7 bases, with 12 bases left between them.

The rearrangement uses TRBV15 and TRBJ2-2; unclear D gene. Deletions cut 6 bases from V and 6 bases from J, with 14 bases between. This CDR3 has 14 amino acids. Germline V gene sequence: CDR1 LNHNV, CDR2 YYDKDF (reference sequence). The DNA for the CDR3 is TGTGCCACCAGACGGTCGATTCATCCCGGGGAGCTGTTTTTT. Its translation is CATRRSIHPGELFF. The whole variable domain, filled in from reference TRBV15 and TRBJ2-2, reads DAMVIQNPRYQVTQFGKPVTLSCSQTLNHNVMYWYQQKSSQAPKLLFHYYDKDFNNEADTPDNFQSRRPNTSFCFLDIRSPGLGDTAMYLCATRRSIHPGELFFGEGSRLTVL.

In its sample, this clonotype was seen a few times. V usage is TRBV10-3 and J usage is TRBJ1-5; 9 nucleotides agree with TRBD1. Trimming took 3 bases from V and 7 from J; bases not matched to a gene: 7. The CDR3 is made up of 15 amino acids. Germline lookup yields CDR1 ENHRY and CDR2 SYGVKD. The CDR3 protein is CAISDDGQGIQPQHF. The CDR3 DNA is TGTGCCATCAGTGATGATGGACAGGGGATACAGCCCCAGCATTTT.